This section outlines one T cell receptor beta chain sequence together with its context. Antigen: not known. V lost 3 bases and J 5 bases, leaving 5 bases between the germline ends. The CDR3 sequence is 12 residues long. Germline V gives CDR1 MGHRA, CDR2 YSYEKL. The data originate from a study of post-analysis software for immune sequencing data. Turning to the study itself: Relapsing-remitting, secondary progressive and progressive-relapsing multiple sclerosis courses were included. Study-level results: Among 5 or 6 TRBV segments more frequent in patients than controls were TRBV5-6, TRBV5-1 and TRBV20-1.

Unique-molecular-identifier-tagged TCR beta cDNA libraries were used. TCRdb redid the calling of the PCR reads with MiXCR, one entry per CDR3 protein. The sample has fewer than 900,000 distinct CDR3 sequences; about 45% are singletons. The sequence was obtained from a girl aged 5-17 years with multiple sclerosis. The chain employs TRBV4-1 and TRBJ2-1; D gene ambiguous. Specimen: blood. CDR3 nucleotides: TGCGCCAGCAGCCAGACTGACAATGAGCAGTTCTTC. Translating gives CASSQTDNEQFF.